Detailed here is one TCR beta chain. This clone's antigen is unknown. No much larger clonotype is one base removed from it; base qualities were not supplied. These data belong to a study of cytomegalovirus exposure and HLA in healthy donors (dated 2017 in TCRdb). Context from the whole study: In an earlier analysis of several hundred of the donors, approximately 260 Gb of sequence data and 100 million or so unique TCR beta sequences from roughly 180 million T cells were reported. An early release that covered 640 HLA-typed donors contained around 330 gigabases of sequencing data and 75 million to 100 million unique TCR sequences. Of the approximately 400 genotyped donors, 81% fell in the genetic ancestry cluster associated with self-reported Caucasian donors. The study aimed to test whether signatures of past pathogen exposure could be identified by cataloging public T cell receptors. Using immunosequencing, the study profiled T cell repertoires from around 680 subjects and related those repertoires to cytomegalovirus serostatus. Besides the first cohort of 550 to 750 subjects, a separate validation cohort made up of about 120 different subjects was used. High-throughput TCR immunosequencing, statistical association of individual TCRs with disease status, and machine learning were combined to predict cytomegalovirus infection status. In a later analysis, previously published TCR beta repertoires from 500 to 750 donors were re-analyzed and high-resolution HLA genotyping was added so that TCR occurrence patterns could be studied. In the later analysis, no new phenotypic data were used to find candidate immune exposures; instead, reliance was placed on TCR beta sequences and their occurrence across donors. An earlier analysis of several hundred of the donors applied high-throughput TCR beta sequencing to assess whether each TCR beta V gene segment acted as functional or pseudogenic. Alongside the repertoire data, information on donor age, sex, ethnicity and CMV serostatus was compiled. A later genetic analysis used genome-wide SNP genotypes for about three fifths of the 666 donors, treating that subset as a discovery cohort. Every repertoire in the discovery cohort had been generated on one and the same sequencing platform. HLA typing included class I and class II loci at four-digit resolution. The number of typed donors differed by locus: about 620-640 for A, B, C, DRB1 and DQB1; about 520 for DQA1; fewer than 610 for DPA1; and about 450 for DPB1. Because of strong linkage in the cohort, roughly five DR-DQ haplotypes were treated as single units for association and clustering. Across 300 to 400 genotyped donors of the cohort, an average of about 240,000 unique TCR beta nucleotide sequences per donor were sequenced, and about a sixth of those sequences were non-productive. What the authors observed across the whole study: Roughly uniform sequencing depth across donors was assumed in presence/absence analyses, although this assumption may not hold. The sequencing pipeline was judged likely to have produced a cluster of highly shared sequence variants as a technical artifact. In a later analysis, HLA-associated TCR beta chains were found to be more clonally expanded and to have lower generation probabilities than equally common non-associated chains. Because the 87-base-pair reads could not distinguish some IMGT-functional V segments, including TRBV6-2 and TRBV6-3, those segments were excluded. A later genetic analysis reported fewer N-insertions in productive TCRs among donors in an Asian-associated ancestry cluster than the roughly 640-donor mean. The only immune exposure information available for the cohort was CMV serostatus. A further reported finding was that TCR beta sequences accurately predicted the HLA-A and HLA-B alleles for most subjects in the first cohort. According to the authors, the approach could potentially be generalized to other disease states and immunological phenotypes. Only TCR beta chains were sequenced in this cohort, and the absence of alpha or paired-chain data limited detectable features. An earlier analysis of 587 of the donors showed that most TCR beta V segments appeared in productive rearrangements either about 90% or about 30% of the time, which broadly matched IMGT annotations. Most TCR sequences were seen in very few donors, while some public TCRs were found in many individuals. In a later analysis, several top co-occurrence clusters were reported to appear linked to parvovirus B19, influenza, CMV and Epstein-Barr virus. In the study, 150 to 200 TCR beta chains were listed as associated with cytomegalovirus. In a later analysis, 16,951 TCR beta sequences were associated with specific HLA alleles at a false discovery rate of 0.05. The classifier was reported to diagnose cytomegalovirus status with high specificity and sensitivity in both the original and validation cohorts. Assigning TCR associations to individual alleles was difficult when HLA alleles, especially DR and DQ, strongly co-occurred. Because HLA typing was unavailable for some donors at each locus, only the typed subset was used in association tests. Three of the identified cytomegalovirus-associated TCR beta chains were confirmed in vitro to be specific for cytomegalovirus antigens. According to a later analysis, TCR association rates differed among HLA loci, with DRB1 alleles showing the most associated TCRs and HLA-C alleles showing the fewest. The earlier analysis of some 560 of the donors excluded 15 to 20 rarely observed V segments, including chromosome 9 orphons, because counts were too low. A later analysis found that most CMV-associated TCR beta chains appeared HLA-restricted, with HLA associations seemingly driven largely by CMV exposure. An association between a missense DCLRE1C variant and V-gene and J-gene trimming of TCR beta chains was found in a later genetic analysis and replicated in an independent cohort. Correlated functional status among segregating V segments might reflect linkage disequilibrium, but an unknown experimental factor could not be ruled out.

CDR1 and CDR2 are drawn from the germline V gene: MNHNS, SASEGT. The CDR3 goes from the cysteine to the phenylalanine over 14 residues. The DNA shown is the 42-base CDR3, in frame from base 1. The junction shows trimming of 7 bases on V and 2 bases on J, plus 15 bases between the germline ends. The library was generated by the immunoSEQ multiplex PCR assay. A mixture of 60 forward primers for TCR Vbeta segments and 13 reverse primers for TCR Jbeta segments was used in the multiplex PCR. The CDR3 region of rearranged TCR beta genes was amplified from genomic DNA with a multiplex PCR assay. The Illumina HiSeq System was used to sequence the amplified TCR beta libraries as 87-base-pair reads. The paper's processing steps were these. In a later analysis, tens of millions of unique TCR beta chains were counted across the 500 to 850 repertoires, and roughly 10 million of these chains were shared by at least two donors. Raw reads were error-corrected and collapsed into unique sequences with a nearest-neighbor algorithm that merged closely related sequences to remove PCR and sequencing errors. V, D and J gene segments were assigned by aligning CDR3 sequences to IMGT reference sequences. For a sequence to be retained, a match of at least six nucleotides was required to both a V gene segment and a J gene segment. Rearrangements were called productive when the CDR3 lacked stop codons and stayed in frame with V and J; all others were non-productive. Following IMGT convention, CDR3 was defined as the stretch from the second conserved V-encoded cysteine to the conserved J-encoded phenylalanine. Sequences without an unambiguous match to a single V gene segment were excluded from the earlier analysis of 450 to 650 of the donors. An earlier analysis of roughly 590 of the donors called V segments functional above 56.7% productive rearrangements and segregating when the between-donor standard deviation exceeded 5%. A statistical classification framework was developed to diagnose cytomegalovirus status using the catalog of TCR beta chain sequences. V and J gene assignment, in a later analysis, came from comparing TCR nucleotide sequences with IMGT/GENE-DB human TR gene sequences. A later analysis assigned CDR3 sequences and most-parsimonious VDJ recombination scenarios with the TCRdist pipeline. A later analysis defined each TCR beta chain by its CDR3 amino acid sequence plus V-gene family, and excluded reads lacking a unique V-gene family. To address suspected cross-contamination and a sequencing artifact, a later analysis removed several hundred highly shared, low-generation-probability nucleotide sequences. For each public chain, a later analysis derived a clonal expansion index from normalized ranks of inferred template counts within each repertoire. In a later analysis, generation probabilities were computed using a VDJ recombination model fitted to out-of-frame rearrangements, and the results were checked against IGoR. A later analysis scored TCR-TCR, TCR-HLA and TCR-CMV co-occurrence with hypergeometric tests, applying a repertoire-size bias correction to TCR pairs. A later analysis estimated false discovery rates by permuting HLA or CMV assignments 20 times. In a later analysis, co-occurring TCRs were grouped using DBSCAN, and TCRdist sequence similarity was added for clustering within HLA-allele-positive subsets. Repertoires with fewer than 30,000 or more than 120,000 public chains were left out of co-occurrence clustering, as were several repertoires with anomalous nucleotide sharing. TCRdb mirrors the immuneACCESS table, restricted to in-frame sequences. Some clones are absent from its copies; in checked studies, under half trace to an unresolved V gene, and the reason for the others is unknown. The V and J calls and clone size are taken from that table; D and trimming were inferred from the DNA. This sample gives 60,000 to 85,000 clones in total; around 80% of them show up just once. Together, the top ten hold 9% to 14% of the sample.

In total, 600 or so healthy bone marrow donors made up the cohort. At the time of sampling, all cohort members were nominally healthy, though unrecorded immune exposures were likely present. The donor was CMV seropositive and was included in the group of some 290 seropositive cohort members. Every donor gave a peripheral blood sample, and the peripheral blood mononuclear cells from that sample were used for TCR beta sequencing. The Qiagen DNeasy Blood Extraction Kit was used to extract genomic DNA from the blood cell samples. The sequencing input was PBMCs. The source is a male donor in good health and CMV-seropositive. The chain couples TRBV6-1 to TRBJ2-7, and the D gene may be TRBD2, 6 bases matching. This receptor has the CDR3 CASTPPGVTYEQYF. The DNA sequence is TGTGCCAGCACCCCCCCGGGGGTAACCTACGAGCAGTACTTC.